This TCR beta chain was found in a study of CD8+ T cells in alopecia areata. Sequencing templates came from extracted RNA that was reverse transcribed into cDNA. Libraries were prepared by immunoSEQ multiplex PCR; TCRdb keeps only in-frame clonotypes and omits some of them. The data hold 150,000 to 200,000 clones, with roughly 60% observed a single time. V was pared by 3 bases and J by 10 bases, with 25 bases between. Germline CDR1 and CDR2: SQVTM and ANQGSEA. The CDR3 loop spans 16 amino acids. Stated treatment: oral pan-JAK inhibitor, 5-10 mg twice daily. Whole-study findings and limits: Lesional scalp displayed greater clonality than normal scalp, most notably in alopecia totalis/universalis. Scalp clonality, along with expanded CD8+ clones among the top 100, was significantly decreased by tofacitinib.

A word on this clone: Its antigen is currently unknown.

This sequence was found in a human donor with alopecia areata. V gene TRBV29-1 combines with J gene TRBJ2-1; tentatively, D is TRBD2 (8 bases). The sequenced sample was CD4+ T cells sorted from blood, obtained at week 24, from a patient treated with tofacitinib. The CDR3 is CSVEGPSGGTVGEQFF. The CDR3 coding sequence is TGCAGCGTTGAGGGTCCTTCGGGGGGGACAGTCGGGGAGCAGTTCTTC.